A single sample gave rise to the 25 T cell receptor beta chains below, sequenced in a study of cytomegalovirus exposure and HLA in healthy donors. Sequencing used immunoSEQ multiplex PCR; TCRdb keeps in-frame clones, though not all of them. The sample has hundreds of thousands of clones; approximately 86% are singletons. Sequencing was carried out using PBMCs. These TCRs come from a woman under 40 in good health and CMV-seropositive.

V is TRBV21-1 and J is TRBJ2-7; TRBD2 is the table's D call and was not checked against the DNA. TRBV21-1 is given as a pseudogene. The CDR3 runs to 16 residues. CDR3 in amino acids: CASSQRLAGSSYEQYF. The CDR3 coding sequence is TGTGCCAGCAGCCAGAGACTAGCGGGATCCTCCTACGAGCAGTACTTC.

The chain uses TRBV27 and TRBJ2-3; D might be TRBD1 (6 bases). Trimming removed 6 bases at V and 5 bases at J, with 9 bases between. CDR1 is MNHEY and CDR2 is SMNVEV in the germline V gene (reference sequence). The CDR3 has 12 residues. CDR3 region: CASSRGGDTQYF. CDR3 sequence (DNA): TGTGCCAGCAGCCGAGGGGGAGATACGCAGTATTTT.

J is TRBJ2-2 and V is TRBV4-1; TRBD1 is a possible D gene (6 bases). The CDR3 has 15 residues. Germline assignment: CDR1 MGHRA and CDR2 YSYEKL. Trimming removed 1 base at V and 3 bases at J, with 9 bases between. CDR3 protein: CASSQANRDTGELFF. DNA of the CDR3: TGCGCCAGCAGCCAAGCGAACAGGGACACCGGGGAGCTGTTTTTT.

The chain couples TRBV28 to TRBJ1-5, with 8 positions matching TRBD1. This CDR3 spans 14 amino acids. CDR1 is MDHEN and CDR2 is SYDVKM in the germline V gene. V lost 2 bases, J lost 4 bases, and 1 base stayed unmatched. The CDR3 nucleotides read TGTGCCAGCAGTTTAGGGACAGGAAATCAGCCCCAGCATTTT. Amino acids: CASSLGTGNQPQHF. The whole variable domain, filled in from reference TRBV28 and TRBJ1-5, reads DVKVTQSSRYLVKRTGEKVFLECVQDMDHENMFWYRQDPGLGLRLIYFSYDVKMKEKGDIPEGYSVSREKKERFSLILESASTNQTSMYLCASSLGTGNQPQHFGDGTRLSIL.

The chain has TRBV30 and TRBJ1-1; D gene ambiguous. The CDR3 spans 18 residues. V lost 0 bases, J lost 1 base, and 21 bases lay in between. Germline-derived CDR1 and CDR2 are GTSNPN and SVGIG (reference sequence). CDR3 amino acids: CAWSVLRDGGFGNTEAFF. Written as DNA, the CDR3 is TGTGCCTGGAGTGTACTCAGAGACGGAGGCTTTGGGAACACTGAAGCTTTCTTT.

The genes are TRBV7-2 and TRBJ1-5, with D unclear. This CDR3 is built from 14 residues. Germline lookup yields CDR1 SGHTA and CDR2 FQGNSA. Trimming took off 1 base at V and 2 bases at J, with 6 bases between the two ends. Written as DNA, the CDR3 is TGTGCCAGCAGCTTAGGGGGAGGCAATCAGCCCCAGCATTTT. This encodes CASSLGGGNQPQHF.

The chain carries TRBV11-3 and TRBJ2-2, with 11 bases identical to TRBD2. The CDR3 loop spans 17 amino acids. Trimming took 5 bases from V and 3 from J; bases not matched to a gene: 8. The germline gives CDR1 SGHNT, CDR2 YENEEA. DNA of the CDR3: TGTGCCAGCAGCACCCAACTAGCGGGAGAGGACACCGGGGAGCTGTTTTTT. Residues: CASSTQLAGEDTGELFF.

CDR3 in DNA: TGTGCCAGCAGTGAATGGCAGGGAGGTGGGGCCAACGTCCTGACTTTC. It is translated as CASSEWQGGGANVLTF. The V call is TRBV25-1, the J call TRBJ2-6; a possible D gene is TRBD2 (6 bases). The CDR3 loop spans 16 amino acids. The germline CDR1 and CDR2 sequences are MGHDK and SYGVNS. Trimming stripped 1 base from V and 3 bases from J, with 10 bases between.

The V gene is TRBV6-1, the J gene TRBJ2-1, with a weak D call TRBD2 (6 bases). The germline V gene encodes CDR1 MNHNS and CDR2 SASEGT. This CDR3 region has 18 residues. The V and J ends lost 0 bases and 0 bases respectively, with 15 bases between them. The CDR3 nucleotides read TGTGCCAGCAGTGAAGCGAGAATAGCGGAATACTCCTACAATGAGCAGTTCTTC. It is translated as CASSEARIAEYSYNEQFF.

The rearrangement uses TRBV27 and TRBJ2-1, with 8 bases aligning to TRBD2. The CDR3 sequence is 13 residues long. Trimming cost V 2 bases and J 10 bases; bases outside gene matches: 4. CDR1 is MNHEY and CDR2 is SMNVEV in the germline V gene (reference sequence). In DNA form, the CDR3 reads TGTGCCAGCAGTTTAGCGGGAGGATGGGAGCAGTTCTTC. This gives the protein CASSLAGGWEQFF.

The sample holds a few counts of this clone. This chain uses TRBV27 with TRBJ1-2; possible D gene TRBD1, 5 bases. The CDR3 length is 15 residues. Germline lookup yields CDR1 MNHEY and CDR2 SMNVEV (reference sequence). Trimming took off 3 bases at V and 2 bases at J, with 13 bases between the two ends. CDR3 region: CASSFLRVMNYGYTF. CDR3 DNA sequence: TGTGCCAGCAGTTTCCTCAGGGTAATGAACTATGGCTACACCTTC.

The chain links TRBV11-2 to TRBJ1-5; a weak D match, TRBD1 (6 bases). This CDR3 comprises 17 residues. V dropped 4 bases and J dropped 0 bases, with 16 bases sitting between them. CDR1 and CDR2 (germline): SGHAT, FQNNGV. The CDR3, as DNA: TGTGCCAGCAGCTCCAGGCCGGGACAAAATAGCAATCAGCCCCAGCATTTT. It is translated as CASSSRPGQNSNQPQHF.

This clone was seen more than once but under ten times. This rearrangement joins TRBV28 to TRBJ2-7; D not certain. Germline assignment: CDR1 MDHEN and CDR2 SYDVKM. The CDR3 spans 12 residues. Trimming took 5 bases from V and 5 from J, leaving 10 bases between them. CDR3 DNA: TGTGCCAGCAGTCCGTTCCGGGACGAGCAGTACTTC. It encodes CASSPFRDEQYF. Looking up the rest from reference TRBV28 and TRBJ2-7 gives the full variable domain: DVKVTQSSRYLVKRTGEKVFLECVQDMDHENMFWYRQDPGLGLRLIYFSYDVKMKEKGDIPEGYSVSREKKERFSLILESASTNQTSMYLCASSPFRDEQYFGPGTRLTVT.

CDR3 region: CASSVQDYSYEQYF. The CDR3 nucleotides are TGTGCCAGCAGCGTACAGGACTATTCCTACGAGCAGTACTTC. This chain connects TRBV9 to TRBJ2-7; TRBD2 might be the D (6 bases). CDR1 SGDLS and CDR2 YYNGEE come from the germline V gene. CDR3 length equals 14 residues. V gave up 1 base and J gave up 1 base, with 9 bases separating them. The full variable domain, rest sourced from reference TRBV9 and TRBJ2-7, is DSGVTQTPKHLITATGQRVTLRCSPRSGDLSVYWYQQSLDQGLQFLIQYYNGEERAKGNILERFSAQQFPDLHSELNLSSLELGDSALYFCASSVQDYSYEQYFGPGTRLTVT.

The rearrangement joins TRBV30 to TRBJ1-4; the D is unclear. V was cut by 2 bases and J by 0 bases, with 10 bases left in between. The CDR3 consists of 15 residues. CDR1 is GTSNPN and CDR2 is SVGIG in the germline V gene (reference sequence). The CDR3 coding sequence is TGTGCCTGGAGTACCGCGGAGGCAACTAATGAAAAACTGTTTTTT. Translating gives CAWSTAEATNEKLFF.

The rearrangement links TRBV11-3 to TRBJ2-1; 9 bases align to TRBD1. Per germline, CDR1 SGHNT and CDR2 YENEEA. V was pared by 5 bases and J by 8 bases, with 10 bases of the junction left unmatched. This CDR3 has 15 amino acids. In DNA form, the CDR3 reads TGTGCCAGCAGCCCGCGGACAGGGGTAAGCGATGAGCAGTTCTTC. The encoded protein is CASSPRTGVSDEQFF. Drawing the rest from reference TRBV11-3 and TRBJ2-1, the complete variable domain is EAGVVQSPRYKIIEKKQPVAFWCNPISGHNTLYWYLQNLGQGPELLIRYENEEAVDDSQLPKDRFSAERLKGVDSTLKIQPAELGDSAVYLCASSPRTGVSDEQFFGPGTRLTVL.

In its sample, this clone was seen once. This chain connects TRBV7-3 to TRBJ2-3; 7 bases agree with TRBD2. This CDR3 has 15 residues. Germline lookup yields CDR1 SGHTA and CDR2 FQGTGA. V lost 3 bases to trimming and J lost 3 bases; unmatched junction nucleotides: 6. The CDR3 DNA sequence: TGTGCCAGCAGCTTTTATGGACTAGGAACAGATACGCAGTATTTT. Protein: CASSFYGLGTDTQYF.

The rearrangement uses TRBV2 and TRBJ1-4; 8 bases match TRBD1. J was trimmed by 2 bases and V by 10 bases; bases with no gene match: 9. The CDR3 consists of 15 residues. Per the germline V gene, CDR1 is SNHLY and CDR2 is FYNNEI. The CDR3 region is CATRPTGGTNEKLFF. The CDR3 region has the DNA TGTGCCACCCGACCTACAGGGGGGACTAATGAAAAACTGTTTTTT.

This chain joins TRBV13 and TRBJ2-5, with D uncertain. The ends were cut back, 5 bases at V and 0 bases at J, with 10 bases in the middle. CDR1 and CDR2 from the germline V gene are PRHDT and FYEKMQ (reference sequence). This CDR3 is 14 amino acids long. CDR3 DNA sequence: TGTGCCAGCAGCCTTCAGCAGGACCAAGAGACCCAGTACTTC. The encoded protein is CASSLQQDQETQYF.

This chain links TRBV5-1 with TRBJ2-7; TRBD2 might be the D (5 bases). Germline V CDR1 and CDR2: SGHRS, YFSETQ. V lost 0 bases to trimming and J lost 2 bases, with 15 bases between them. This CDR3 region has 16 residues. The CDR3 sequence is CASSLEAGRRTYEQYF. As DNA, the CDR3 is TGCGCCAGCAGCTTGGAGGCTGGGAGACGGACCTACGAGCAGTACTTC.

The chain links TRBV28 to TRBJ2-3, with D uncertain. Germline CDR1 MDHEN, CDR2 SYDVKM. The CDR3 consists of 13 residues. Trimming pared 2 bases from V and 4 bases from J, leaving 7 bases between. This CDR3 reads CASSLPRADTQYF. CDR3 coding DNA: TGTGCCAGCAGTTTACCTCGAGCAGATACGCAGTATTTT.

The V and J genes are TRBV19 and TRBJ1-1; 9 bases fit TRBD1. Germline CDR1 LNHDA, CDR2 SQIVND (reference sequence). This CDR3 comprises 14 residues. The junction had 6 bases not matched to a gene; V was cut back by 6 bases and J by 4 bases. The CDR3 region has the DNA TGTGCCAGTAGCCCAACAGGGGGCGGCACTGAAGCTTTCTTT. This codes for CASSPTGGGTEAFF.

The chain is built from TRBV7-2 and TRBJ1-5; 7 bases are shared with TRBD1. The J segment lost 4 bases and the V segment lost 5 bases, leaving 8 bases of the junction unmatched. Germline V gene lookup returns CDR1 SGHTA and CDR2 FQGNSA. The CDR3 sequence is 15 residues long. The CDR3 sequence: CASSPHRGGNQPQHF. The CDR3 nucleotides read TGTGCCAGCAGCCCTCACAGGGGTGGTAATCAGCCCCAGCATTTT.

The CDR3 region is CSALLNYGYTF. CDR3 DNA sequence: TGCAGTGCTCTGCTAAACTATGGCTACACCTTC. The chain couples TRBV20-1 to TRBJ1-2; D is ambiguous. There are 11 residues in the CDR3. Germline CDR1 is DFQATT and CDR2 is SNEGSKA (reference sequence). V dropped 5 bases and J dropped 2 bases, with 6 bases sitting between them.

This clone was counted a single time. The chain is built from TRBV29-1 and TRBJ1-1, with TRBD1 as a possible D gene (5 bases). The V end lost 7 bases, the J end lost 4 bases, and 16 bases lay between the germline ends. Germline CDR1 and CDR2: SQVTM and ANQGSEA. There are 13 residues in the CDR3. The CDR3 coding sequence is TGCAGCGGGGCGCTGGGGCAGGGCACTGAAGCTTTCTTT. Translated: CSGALGQGTEAFF.